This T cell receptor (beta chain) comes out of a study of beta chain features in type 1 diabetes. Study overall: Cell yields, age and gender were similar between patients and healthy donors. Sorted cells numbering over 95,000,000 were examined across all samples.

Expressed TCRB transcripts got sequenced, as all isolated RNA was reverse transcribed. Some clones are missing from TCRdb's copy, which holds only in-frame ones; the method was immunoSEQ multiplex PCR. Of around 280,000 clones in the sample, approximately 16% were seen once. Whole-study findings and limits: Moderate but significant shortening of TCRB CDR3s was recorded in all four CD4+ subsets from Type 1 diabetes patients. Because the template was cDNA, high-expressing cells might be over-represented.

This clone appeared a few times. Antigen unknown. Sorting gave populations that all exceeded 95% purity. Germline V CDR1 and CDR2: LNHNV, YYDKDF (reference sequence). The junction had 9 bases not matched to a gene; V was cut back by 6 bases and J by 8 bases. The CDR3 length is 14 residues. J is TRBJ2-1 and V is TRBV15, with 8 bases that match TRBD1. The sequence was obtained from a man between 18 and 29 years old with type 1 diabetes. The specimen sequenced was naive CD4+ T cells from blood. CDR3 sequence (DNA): TGTGCCACCAGACCTACTAAGACAGGGGATGAGCAGTTCTTC. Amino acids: CATRPTKTGDEQFF.